What follows is one TCR beta chain and its context. Its antigen is still unknown. These data come from a study of regulatory T cells in long-lasting Graves disease. Study conclusions and caveats: Comparison showed that persistent patients shared more public clonotypes (2,741) than new patients (approximately 930).

Time point described: newly diagnosed GD, antithyroid drugs for less than 3 months. The authors made the TCR library using RNA they extracted from PBMCs. The TCR beta library used iRepertoire HTBI primers with Arm-PCR amplification of CDR3. TCRdb re-called the multiplex PCR reads with MiXCR, one entry per CDR3 protein. The sample includes about 500,000 distinct CDR3 sequences, about 16% seen only once; the top ten take 12%. CDR3 size: 18 residues. CDR1 is MNHEY, CDR2 SMNVEV, per germline (reference sequence). The ends lost 0 bases at V and 0 bases at J; junction bases unmatched: 5. Another study also made use of these data, one on T cells in Graves' hyperthyroidism and ophthalmopathy. That source notes: Graves' hyperthyroidism is called stable when ophthalmopathy does not progress within 18 months.

The starting material was peripheral blood mononuclear cells (PBMCs), obtained at new diagnosis, from a patient treated with antithyroid drugs. This chain links TRBV27 with TRBJ2-6; 7 nucleotides align to TRBD1. This TCR was recovered from a man aged 35 to 55 with Graves disease. The CDR3 DNA follows: TGTGCCAGCAGTTTATCAGGGGGCAGGCCCTCTGGGGCCAACGTCCTGACTTTC. Translating it yields CASSLSGGRPSGANVLTF.